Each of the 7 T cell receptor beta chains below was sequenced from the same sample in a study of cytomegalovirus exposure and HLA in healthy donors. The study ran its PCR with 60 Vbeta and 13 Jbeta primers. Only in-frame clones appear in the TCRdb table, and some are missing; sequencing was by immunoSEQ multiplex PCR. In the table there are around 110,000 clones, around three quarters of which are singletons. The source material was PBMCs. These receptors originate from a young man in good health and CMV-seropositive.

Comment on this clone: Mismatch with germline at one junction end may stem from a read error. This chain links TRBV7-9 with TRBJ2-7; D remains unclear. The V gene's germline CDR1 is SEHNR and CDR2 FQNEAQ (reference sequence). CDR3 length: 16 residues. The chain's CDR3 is CSSTDEATVPVYEQYF. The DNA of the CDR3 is TGTTCCAGCACCGATGAAGCGACGGTCCCCGTTTACGAGCAGTACTTC.

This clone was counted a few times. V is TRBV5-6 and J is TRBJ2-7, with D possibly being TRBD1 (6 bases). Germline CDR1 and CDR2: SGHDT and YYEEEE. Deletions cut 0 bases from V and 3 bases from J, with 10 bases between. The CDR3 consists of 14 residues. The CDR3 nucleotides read TGTGCCAGCAGCTTGGGGGACATAGTCTACGAGCAGTACTTC. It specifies CASSLGDIVYEQYF.

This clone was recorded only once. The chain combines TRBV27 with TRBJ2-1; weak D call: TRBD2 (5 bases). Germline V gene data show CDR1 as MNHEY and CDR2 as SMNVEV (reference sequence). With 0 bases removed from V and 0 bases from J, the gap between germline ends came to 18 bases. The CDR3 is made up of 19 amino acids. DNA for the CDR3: TGTGCCAGCAGTTTATCCCGGAGTACGTGGGAGAGCTCCTACAATGAGCAGTTCTTC. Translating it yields CASSLSRSTWESSYNEQFF.

The CDR3 loop is CATRGDSITGANVLTF. The CDR3 coding sequence is TGTGCCACCCGAGGGGACAGCATCACTGGGGCCAACGTCCTGACTTTC. The chain is built from TRBV28 and TRBJ2-6; 7 bases are shared with TRBD1. This CDR3 is 16 amino acids long. J lost 2 bases, V lost 10 bases, and 11 bases had no gene match. The germline CDR1 and CDR2 sequences are MDHEN and SYDVKM. The full variable domain, its missing parts supplied by reference TRBV28 and TRBJ2-6, is DVKVTQSSRYLVKRTGEKVFLECVQDMDHENMFWYRQDPGLGLRLIYFSYDVKMKEKGDIPEGYSVSREKKERFSLILESASTNQTSMYLCATRGDSITGANVLTFGAGSRLTVL.

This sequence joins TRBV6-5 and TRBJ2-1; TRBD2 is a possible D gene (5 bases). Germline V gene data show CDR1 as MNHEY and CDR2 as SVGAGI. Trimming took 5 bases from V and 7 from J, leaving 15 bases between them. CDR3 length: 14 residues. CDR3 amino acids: CASSTRTSRNEQFF. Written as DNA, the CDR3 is TGTGCCAGCAGTACTCGGACTTCCCGGAATGAGCAGTTCTTC.

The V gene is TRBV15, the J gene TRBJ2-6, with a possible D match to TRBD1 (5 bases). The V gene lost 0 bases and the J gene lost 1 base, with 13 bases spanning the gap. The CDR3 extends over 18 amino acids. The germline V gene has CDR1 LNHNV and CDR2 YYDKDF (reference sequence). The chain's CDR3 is CATSRDGRVLSGANVLTF. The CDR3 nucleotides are TGTGCCACCAGCAGAGATGGCAGGGTATTGTCTGGGGCCAACGTCCTGACTTTC.

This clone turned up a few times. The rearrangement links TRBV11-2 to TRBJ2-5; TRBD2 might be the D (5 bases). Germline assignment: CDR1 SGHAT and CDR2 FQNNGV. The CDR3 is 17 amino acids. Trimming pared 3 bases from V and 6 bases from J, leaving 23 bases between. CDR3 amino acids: CASSLPGVARRKKTQYF. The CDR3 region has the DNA TGTGCCAGCAGCTTGCCCGGGGTAGCGCGGCGTAAGAAGACCCAGTACTTC.